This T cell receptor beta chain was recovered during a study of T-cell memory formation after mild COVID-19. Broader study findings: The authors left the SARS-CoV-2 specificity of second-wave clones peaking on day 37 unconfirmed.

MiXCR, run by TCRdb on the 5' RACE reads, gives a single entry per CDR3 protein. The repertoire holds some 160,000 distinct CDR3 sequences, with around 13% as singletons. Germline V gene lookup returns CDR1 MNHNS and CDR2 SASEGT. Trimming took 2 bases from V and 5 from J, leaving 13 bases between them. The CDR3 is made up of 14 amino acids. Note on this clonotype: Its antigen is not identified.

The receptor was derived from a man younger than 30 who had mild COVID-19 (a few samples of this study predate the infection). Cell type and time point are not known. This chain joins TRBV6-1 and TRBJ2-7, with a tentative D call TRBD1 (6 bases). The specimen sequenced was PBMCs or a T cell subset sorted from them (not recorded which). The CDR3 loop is CASSELARGNEQYF. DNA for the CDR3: TGTGCCAGCAGTGAACTGGCCAGGGGCAACGAGCAGTACTTC.